These 2 T cell receptor beta chains were all obtained from the same sample, sequenced in a study of blood T cell repertoires in COVID-19. The table came from immunoSEQ multiplex PCR; TCRdb's copy has only in-frame clones and leaves some out. Of some 300,000 clones in the sample, under 90% are singletons; the top ten hold 1.5% to 2%. The specimen was peripheral blood. These receptors were taken from a woman in her twenties or thirties with COVID-19, enrolled during active disease.

The gene calls are TRBV5-6 and TRBJ2-7; no reliable D call. Trimming cost V 1 base and J 1 base, with 9 bases left between them. The CDR3 totals 14 residues. The germline CDR1 and CDR2 sequences are SGHDT and YYEEEE. DNA of the CDR3: TGTGCCAGCAGCTTGTTTAGTCGATCCTACGAGCAGTACTTC. Protein sequence: CASSLFSRSYEQYF. The full variable domain, completed using reference TRBV5-6 and TRBJ2-7, is DAGVTQSPTHLIKTRGQQVTLRCSPKSGHDTVSWYQQALGQGPQFIFQYYEEEERQRGNFPDRFSGHQFPNYSSELNVNALLLGDSALYLCASSLFSRSYEQYFGPGTRLTVT.

This clone was seen a few times. The chain is built from TRBV2 and TRBJ1-4; D ambiguous. The CDR3 extends over 15 amino acids. Per the germline V gene, CDR1 is SNHLY and CDR2 is FYNNEI. The V gene lost 5 bases and the J gene lost 3 bases, with 13 bases spanning the gap. CDR3 DNA: TGTGCCAGCAGTTTACTCCGGGATTCTAATGAAAAACTGTTTTTT. Translating gives CASSLLRDSNEKLFF.